Listed here is a single T cell receptor (beta chain). The data are from a study of shared clonotypes between healthy human individuals. On the study more broadly: The people who gave samples were two women and three men aged 18 to 49. CD8 memory received one plate per donor, CD8 naive two, CD4 memory three and CD4 naive three.

Assay: immunoSEQ multiplex PCR; the TCRdb copy retains only in-frame clones and omits some. The sample shows nearly 2 million clones, approximately 95% of them seen only once. This CDR3 contains 15 residues. Germline V gene sequence: CDR1 SGHAT, CDR2 FQNNGV. Germline trimming cut 2 bases from V and 5 bases from J; bases unmatched to any gene: 5. Terminally differentiated effector memory CD45RA+ cells were excluded by CCR7 positive selection of CD45RO-negative cells. The clonotype was recovered from a man in his late teens or twenties in good health. The chain is built from TRBV11-2 and TRBJ2-1, with 8 nucleotides matching TRBD2. Sequencing was performed on naive CD8+ T cells sorted from blood. CDR3 coding DNA: TGTGCCAGCAGCTTAATCGGGGGGGTTCACAATGAGCAGTTCTTC. It specifies CASSLIGGVHNEQFF.